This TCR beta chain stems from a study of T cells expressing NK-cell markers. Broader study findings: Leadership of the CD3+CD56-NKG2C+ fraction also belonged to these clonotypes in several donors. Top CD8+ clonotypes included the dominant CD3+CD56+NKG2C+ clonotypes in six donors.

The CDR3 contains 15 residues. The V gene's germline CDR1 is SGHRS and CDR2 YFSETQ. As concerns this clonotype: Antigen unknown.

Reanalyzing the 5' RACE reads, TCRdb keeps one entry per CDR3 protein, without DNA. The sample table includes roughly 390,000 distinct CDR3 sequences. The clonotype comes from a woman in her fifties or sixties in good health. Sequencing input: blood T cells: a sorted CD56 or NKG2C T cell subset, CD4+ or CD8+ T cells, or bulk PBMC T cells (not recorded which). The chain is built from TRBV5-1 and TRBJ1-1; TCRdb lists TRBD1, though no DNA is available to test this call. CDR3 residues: CASSPTDRGNTEAFF.